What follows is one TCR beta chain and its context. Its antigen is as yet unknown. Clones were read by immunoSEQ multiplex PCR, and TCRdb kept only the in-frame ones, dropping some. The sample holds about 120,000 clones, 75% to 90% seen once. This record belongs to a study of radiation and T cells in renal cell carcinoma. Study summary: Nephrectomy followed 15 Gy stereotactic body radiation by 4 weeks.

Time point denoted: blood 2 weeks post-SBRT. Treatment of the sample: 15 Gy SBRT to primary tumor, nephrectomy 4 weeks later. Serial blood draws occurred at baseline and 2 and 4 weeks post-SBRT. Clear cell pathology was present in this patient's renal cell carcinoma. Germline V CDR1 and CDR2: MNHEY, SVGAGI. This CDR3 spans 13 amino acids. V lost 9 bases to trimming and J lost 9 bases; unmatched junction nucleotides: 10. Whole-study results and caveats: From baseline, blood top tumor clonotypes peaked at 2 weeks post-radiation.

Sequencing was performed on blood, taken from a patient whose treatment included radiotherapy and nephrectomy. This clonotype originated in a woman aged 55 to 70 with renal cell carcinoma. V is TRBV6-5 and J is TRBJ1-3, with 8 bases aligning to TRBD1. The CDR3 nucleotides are TGTGCCAGTTCGACAGGGGCCAGGGGCACCATATATTTT. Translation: CASSTGARGTIYF.